This T cell receptor (beta chain) is drawn from a study of Ad26.COV2.S vaccination and SARS-CoV-2 variants. Study in general: Ad26.COV2.S was injected intramuscularly once or twice, 56 days apart.

The CDR3 is made up of 16 amino acids. Germline assignment: CDR1 LGHDT and CDR2 YNNKEL (reference sequence). V lost 4 bases and J 0 bases, leaving 12 bases between the germline ends. The sample holds one count of this clone. Sample treatment: around 19 received Ad26.COV2.S at low or high dose, single or two shots; about 5 received placebo; per-sample allocation not given. Each sample was drawn 63 days after the first injection (of vaccine or placebo). Method: immunoSEQ multiplex PCR; TCRdb's copy keeps in-frame clones and lacks some. Among about 680,000 clones, around 92% were seen once, and the ten largest hold nearly 1.5%.

The TCR originated in a person aged 18 to 65 who received the Ad26.COV2.S COVID-19 vaccine or a placebo. Sample: peripheral blood, taken in a trial of Ad26.COV2.S vaccine versus placebo. This chain connects TRBV3-1 (or the pseudogene TRBV3-2) to TRBJ2-2; the D is unclear. The CDR3: CASSRSSQTNTGELFF. CDR3 bases: TGTGCCAGCAGCCGAAGCTCACAGACGAACACCGGGGAGCTGTTTTTT.